The T cell receptor beta chain under discussion was sequenced for a study of regulatory T cells in long-lasting Graves disease (dated by TCRdb to about 2021). Background for the entire study: Patients with newly diagnosed Graves' disease had been on antithyroid drugs for under 3 months. Persistent Graves' disease patients were compared with newly diagnosed Graves' disease patients by peripheral blood TCR sequencing and RNA sequencing. The study was conducted in China and was registered as a clinical trial. A total of roughly 33 samples were covered by TCR sequencing, comprising 13 persistent and some 20 newly diagnosed Graves' disease patients. Study-level results and caveats: Sequencing and analysis were limited to the TCR beta chain. A larger number of public clonotypes was shared among persistent patients (fewer than 3,000) than among newly diagnosed patients (about 990). Compared with newly diagnosed patients, persistent Graves' disease patients had lower TCR Shannon entropy and fewer highly expanded clones, which suggests clonal expansion. Peripheral blood alone was examined, since thyroid tissue, which constituted the primary lesion, could not be accessed. TRBV28, TRBJ1-2 and TRBJ2-5 were preferentially used in persistent disease, while TRBV20-1 and TRBJ2-1 were favored in newly diagnosed disease. The authors acknowledged the small sample size as a limitation that may reduce accuracy.

This clonotype was picked up many times. Its specific antigen is unknown. No base-level quality is on record; no much larger clone is a single base apart. The time point label corresponds to: newly diagnosed GD, antithyroid drugs for less than 3 months. RNA was extracted from PBMCs in TRIzol for both TCR sequencing and RNA sequencing. Graves' disease was diagnosed according to American Thyroid Association guidelines. Patients for the study were recruited at an endocrinology department in Xi'an, China. From each patient, around 9.3 milliliters of peripheral blood was collected into an EDTA anticoagulant tube. Ficoll Paque Plus density gradient separation was used to isolate PBMCs, and no further T cell sorting was performed. RNA quality was checked with an Agilent 2100 Bioanalyzer and agarose gel, and concentration with a NanoDrop 2000. The library came from multiplex PCR. The data were produced on an Illumina HiSeq 4000. CDR3 regions were amplified by Arm-PCR with iRepertoire HTBI primers to construct TCR beta libraries. Before sequencing, the PCR products underwent gel purification. For the original study's pipeline: Across samples, 55 to 80 TRBV and roughly 13 TRBJ segments were identified and used for gene usage analysis of CDR3 amino acid clonotypes. Filtered high-quality paired reads were merged into contigs using COPE and FqMerger. BLAST was used to align contigs to the IMGT TRBV, TRBD and TRBJ reference genes, and CDR3 was defined following IMGT. Clonotypes above 0.1% frequency were classified as highly expanded clones. Shannon entropy was used to measure repertoire diversity, and the Gini coefficient was used to measure V-J evenness. Clonotypes shared by more than one individual were considered public. TCRdb cleaned the public reads at Q25 with fastp, built clones with MiXCR and kept in-frame beta chains. Rows are combined by CDR3 protein, so each entry shows the most common genes and DNA. The V and J calls reflect TCRdb's pipeline rather than the authors' work. The sample profile shows over 300,000 distinct CDR3 sequences; roughly 15% of them were found once. The ten largest clones take up 22% of the sample.

Relative to germline, V is 1 base shorter and J is 3 bases shorter, with 10 bases between their ends. Inclusive of the bounding cysteine and phenylalanine, the CDR3 is 15 residues long. Of all the DNA, just the CDR3 is kept, 45 bases in frame from base 1. In the germline V gene, CDR1 corresponds to SGHTA and CDR2 to FQGNSA. The source material was peripheral blood mononuclear cells (PBMCs), sampled at new diagnosis, from a patient treated with antithyroid drugs. The chain links TRBV7-2 with TRBJ1-5; a confident D gene designation cannot be given. This sequence was found in a female donor with Graves disease. The DNA is as follows: TGTGCCAGCAGCTTAGATCCCGGGTACAATCAGCCCCAGCATTTT. Its protein is CASSLDPGYNQPQHF.